The 26 T cell receptor beta chains reported below all come from one sample, sequenced in a study of blood T cells in healthy people across ages. PCR was performed a second time for 7 to 11 cycles using a sample-barcoded 5' primer and a J-beta primer mix. TCRdb re-analysed the 5' RACE reads in MiXCR, keeping a single row per CDR3 protein. The sample lists hundreds of thousands of distinct CDR3 sequences; around 30% were seen once. Sequenced material: blood. These receptor sequences come from a woman of 80 years or more in good health.

The chain carries TRBV7-9 and TRBJ2-1, with TRBD1 as a possible D gene (6 bases). The V gene's germline CDR1 is SEHNR and CDR2 FQNEAQ (reference sequence). V dropped 10 bases and J dropped 3 bases, with 16 bases sitting between them. The CDR3 loop spans 14 amino acids. Written as DNA, the CDR3 is TGTGCCAACAGTTACTCGACAGGCTACAATGAGCAGTTCTTC. As protein: CANSYSTGYNEQFF.

This chain connects TRBV6-2 or TRBV6-3 to TRBJ1-5, with D perhaps TRBD1 (6 bases). V lost 2 bases and J 3 bases, leaving 8 bases between the germline ends. The CDR3 has 14 amino acids. Germline assignment: CDR1 MNHEY and CDR2 SVGEGT. The DNA of the CDR3 is TGTGCCAGCAGTTACCGGGACAACAATCAGCCCCAGCATTTT. Translating gives CASSYRDNNQPQHF.

The chain is built from TRBV5-1 and TRBJ2-3; D ambiguous. Between the trimmed V and J ends, which lost 7 bases and 0 bases, there was a span of 9 bases. Germline-derived CDR1 and CDR2 are SGHRS and YFSETQ. The length of the CDR3 is 13 residues. CDR3 loop: CASGILSTDTQYF. CDR3 in DNA: TGCGCCAGCGGGATACTTAGCACAGATACGCAGTATTTT.

The CDR3 DNA is TGTGCCTGGAGTGGGGGCACCTGGGCCCTCGGCGGCTACACCTTC. Protein: CAWSGGTWALGGYTF. The chain is built from TRBV30 and TRBJ1-2, with D perhaps TRBD1 (5 bases). The germline V gene has CDR1 GTSNPN and CDR2 SVGIG (reference sequence). This CDR3 comprises 15 residues. V lost 1 base to trimming and J lost 8 bases, with 20 bases between them. Supplemented by reference TRBV30 and TRBJ1-2, the full variable domain reads SQTIHQWPATLVQPVGSPLSLECTVEGTSNPNLYWYRQAAGRGLQLLFYSVGIGQISSEVPQNLSASRPQDRQFILSSKKLLLSDSGFYLCAWSGGTWALGGYTFGSGTRLTVV.

Of note for this clonotype: A much larger clonotype is one base distant, so this may be a read error. The chain carries TRBV6-1 and TRBJ1-2; D is unresolved. The CDR3 runs 11 residues. CDR1 and CDR2 (germline): MNHNS, SASEGT. The CDR3 nucleotides are TGTGCCAGCAGTGTTAACGTTGGCCACACCTTC. This translates into CASSVNVGHTF.

This clonotype was recorded a few times. This clone may be a read error of a much larger clone one base away. The chain uses TRBV7-2 and TRBJ2-1; 7 bases agree with TRBD1. Matching the DNA end better, TRBJ2-7 makes the J call doubtful. CDR1 and CDR2 (germline): SGHTA, FQGNSA. The CDR3 totals 17 residues. This CDR3 reads CASIPFKGASSYNEQYF. The CDR3 coding sequence is TGTGCCAGCATCCCCTTTAAGGGGGCGAGCTCCTACAATGAGCAGTACTTC.

This clonotype was counted a single time. A read error may be the cause here, since a much bigger clone is one base away. The chain uses TRBV6-1 and TRBJ2-3; TRBD2 matches 8 bases. The CDR3 has 15 amino acids. Trimming at V came to 2 bases and at J to 2 bases, leaving 3 bases not matched to a gene. Germline V CDR1 and CDR2: MNHNS, SASEGT. The CDR3 DNA follows: TGTGCCAGCAGTGAAACGGGGGGGACCACAGATACGCAGTATTTT. Protein product: CASSETGGTTDTQYF.

This clonotype was counted many times. The rearrangement joins TRBV6-5 to TRBJ2-7; 8 bases agree with TRBD1. Germline-derived CDR1 and CDR2 are MNHEY and SVGAGI. The CDR3 spans 12 residues. The V gene end was trimmed by 6 bases and the J gene end by 6 bases; junction bases not matched to a gene: 4. CDR3 in DNA: TGTGCCAGCAGCCCTGGACAGGGCGAGCAGTACTTC. It codes for CASSPGQGEQYF.

This clonotype has at least ten counts. The genes are TRBV20-1 and TRBJ1-6; D is unresolved. Trimming cost V 2 bases and J 7 bases, with 9 bases left between them. The CDR3 loop spans 13 amino acids. The germline gives CDR1 DFQATT, CDR2 SNEGSKA (reference sequence). The CDR3 DNA sequence: TGCAGTGCTAGAATTGGCCAAAATTCACCCCTCCACTTT. It is translated as CSARIGQNSPLHF.

This chain connects TRBV7-9 to TRBJ2-5; 8 nucleotides align to TRBD2. Germline CDR1 SEHNR, CDR2 FQNEAQ (reference sequence). The CDR3 covers 18 residues. Trimming cost V 1 base and J 4 bases; bases outside gene matches: 14. CDR3 bases: TGTGCCAGCAGCTTAGAATATTGGGGTAGCGGGGCAGGAGAGACCCAGTACTTC. Translated, it gives CASSLEYWGSGAGETQYF.

This clonotype was counted ten times or more. The V gene is TRBV7-9, the J gene TRBJ2-5; D might be TRBD1 (6 bases). The CDR3 length is 15 residues. The V gene's germline CDR1 is SEHNR and CDR2 FQNEAQ (reference sequence). Trimming took off 2 bases at V and 5 bases at J, with 15 bases between the two ends. The CDR3 here is CASSLNGGLQETQYF. The CDR3 DNA is TGTGCCAGCAGCTTAAATGGGGGCCTACAGGAGACCCAGTACTTC.

This rearrangement joins TRBV18 to TRBJ2-1; TRBD1 aligns across 8 bases. The J segment lost 1 base and the V segment lost 5 bases, leaving 7 bases of the junction unmatched. The CDR3 is 16 residues long. Germline-derived CDR1 and CDR2 are KGHSH and LQKENI. In DNA form, the CDR3 reads TGTGCCAGCTCAACTAGACAGGGGTCATCCTACAATGAGCAGTTCTTC. This gives the protein CASSTRQGSSYNEQFF.

The rearrangement uses TRBV5-5 and TRBJ2-1, with a tentative D call TRBD1 (6 bases). In germline, CDR1 is SGHKS, CDR2 YYEKEE (reference sequence). This CDR3 is 14 amino acids long. The V end was cut by 6 bases, the J end by 3 bases, with 13 bases between. The CDR3: CASITGFVYNEQFF. The CDR3 coding sequence is TGTGCCAGCATCACAGGGTTCGTCTACAATGAGCAGTTCTTC.

There are many counts of this clonotype. The chain uses TRBV2 and TRBJ2-7; D gene uncertain. This CDR3 comprises 12 residues. V gave up 10 bases and J gave up 1 base, with 11 bases separating them. CDR1 is SNHLY, CDR2 FYNNEI, per germline. CDR3 coding DNA: TGTGCCACTAGTAAGGGTTCCTACGAGCAGTACTTC. Translated: CATSKGSYEQYF.

At least ten counts were recorded for this clonotype. The gene calls are TRBV6-2 or TRBV6-3 and TRBJ2-1; 7 bases match TRBD1. Losses at the gene ends were 5 bases for V and 1 base for J; bases not matched to a gene: 14. The CDR3 totals 18 residues. The germline CDR1 and CDR2 sequences are MNHEY and SVGEGT. CDR3: CASSHHRDRVGSYNEQFF. CDR3 in DNA: TGTGCCAGCAGTCACCACCGGGACAGAGTAGGTTCCTACAATGAGCAGTTCTTC.

This chain links TRBV13 with TRBJ1-1, with D uncertain. CDR1 is PRHDT and CDR2 is FYEKMQ in the germline V gene (reference sequence). V lost 2 bases and J 7 bases, leaving 20 bases between the germline ends. The CDR3 loop spans 16 amino acids. This CDR3 reads CASSLMGSSSSNEAFF. CDR3 sequence (DNA): TGTGCCAGCAGCTTAATGGGATCCTCCTCGAGCAATGAAGCTTTCTTT. The full variable domain, completed using reference TRBV13 and TRBJ1-1, is AAGVIQSPRHLIKEKRETATLKCYPIPRHDTVYWYQQGPGQDPQFLISFYEKMQSDKGSIPDRFSAQQFSDYHSELNMSSLELGDSALYFCASSLMGSSSSNEAFFGQGTRLTVV.

The chain uses TRBV4-2 and TRBJ2-4; 11 bases are a match to TRBD2. This CDR3 is built from 17 residues. Germline CDR1 LGHNA, CDR2 YNFKEQ. Germline trimming cut 1 base from V and 4 bases from J; bases unmatched to any gene: 6. CDR3 bases: TGTGCCAGCAGCCAAGGCGCCCGGACTAGCGGGAAAAACATTCAGTACTTC. Translated: CASSQGARTSGKNIQYF.

Ten or more counts support this clonotype. CDR3 nucleotides: TGTGCCAGCAGCCCTGGCCAACGTATGGGCGAGCAGTACTTC. Residues: CASSPGQRMGEQYF. The genes are TRBV7-2 and TRBJ2-7; no definite D call. The germline CDR1 and CDR2 sequences are SGHTA and FQGNSA. Between the trimmed V and J ends, which lost 5 bases and 6 bases, there was a span of 17 bases. CDR3 size: 14 residues.

Remarks on this clonotype: This could be a read error, since a much larger clone is one nucleotide away. V gene TRBV5-1 combines with J gene TRBJ2-1; 10 bases map to TRBD1. This CDR3 is built from 14 residues. V lost 4 bases, J lost 8 bases, and 6 bases stayed unmatched. Germline-derived CDR1 and CDR2 are SGHRS and YFSETQ. CDR3 sequence: CASSPGQGSDEQFF. For the CDR3, the DNA is TGCGCCAGCAGCCCGGGACAGGGGAGCGATGAGCAGTTCTTC.

This clonotype appeared a few times. Being one base from a much bigger clone, this may be a read error. V is TRBV7-9 and J is TRBJ2-5; 16 bases are shared with TRBD2. In germline, CDR1 is SEHNR, CDR2 FQNEAQ (reference sequence). The V gene end was trimmed by 5 bases and the J gene end by 11 bases; junction bases not matched to a gene: 23. The CDR3 covers 20 residues. The CDR3 DNA reads as TGTGCCAGCAGCGTTCTCCCGGGACTAGCGGGGGGGCTCAGGTACAATGAGCAGTACTTC. It translates to CASSVLPGLAGGLRYNEQYF.

This clonotype was found many times. The chain is built from TRBV5-1 and TRBJ2-3; D may be TRBD1 (5 bases). The V gene lost 0 bases and the J gene lost 3 bases, with 14 bases spanning the gap. Germline V lookup: CDR1 SGHRS, CDR2 YFSETQ. The CDR3 totals 16 residues. The CDR3: CASSLDAGSRTDTQYF. CDR3 nucleotide sequence: TGCGCCAGCAGCTTGGACGCAGGGTCGAGAACAGATACGCAGTATTTT.

This clonotype was detected only a few times. The chain has TRBV28 and TRBJ2-3; tentatively, D is TRBD2 (5 bases). This CDR3 has 12 amino acids. CDR1 is MDHEN, CDR2 SYDVKM, per germline. V was clipped by 5 bases and J by 11 bases, with 14 bases between them. The CDR3 here is CASSTGARGQYF. The CDR3 nucleotides are TGTGCCAGCAGTACTGGAGCCCGGGGGCAGTATTTT.

A note on this clonotype: Possible read error: a much larger clone is one base away. The rearrangement links TRBV20-1 to TRBJ2-1; 9 bases match TRBD2. There are 14 residues in the CDR3. Germline lookup yields CDR1 DFQATT and CDR2 SNEGSKA (reference sequence). J lost 13 bases, V lost 3 bases, and 13 bases had no gene match. The DNA of the CDR3 is TGCAGTGCTAGGCTAGCGGGAAACCAAGAGACCCAGTTCTTC. Translation: CSARLAGNQETQFF.

This clonotype occurred a few times. Since a much larger clone is just one base distant, this may be a read error. CDR3 DNA: TGTGCCATCAGTGGGGGTAAAGGTCATAACTATGGCTACACCTTC. It translates to CAISGGKGHNYGYTF. The V and J genes are TRBV10-3 and TRBJ1-2, with D hard to call. Germline V lookup: CDR1 ENHRY, CDR2 SYGVKD. The V end lost 4 bases, the J end lost 1 base, and 13 bases lay between the germline ends. CDR3 length: 15 residues.

This clonotype showed up many times. This rearrangement joins TRBV3-1 to TRBJ2-1; D gene uncertain. Trimming took off 2 bases at V and 9 bases at J, with 11 bases between the two ends. Germline CDR1 reads LGHDT; CDR2 reads YNNKEL (reference sequence). The CDR3 loop spans 13 amino acids. Here the CDR3 reads CASSQTLGREQFF. The CDR3 region has the DNA TGTGCCAGCAGCCAAACCCTGGGTCGTGAGCAGTTCTTC.

The sample holds a few counts of this clonotype. A much bigger clone sits one base away, suggesting this may be a read error. The chain has TRBV7-2 and TRBJ2-3; 14 positions match TRBD2. Trimming took 5 bases from V and 6 from J; bases not matched to a gene: 7. The CDR3 runs to 16 residues. CDR1 and CDR2 from the germline V gene are SGHTA and FQGNSA. The CDR3 is CASSQRTSGGWDTQYF. In DNA, the CDR3 is TGTGCCAGCAGCCAACGGACTAGCGGGGGGTGGGATACGCAGTATTTT.